The rows below give T cell receptor beta chains drawn from one sample of a study of OX40 agonist ivuxolimab in advanced cancers. The protocol was immunoSEQ multiplex PCR, while the TCRdb copy is restricted to in-frame clones and leaves out a portion. The repertoire holds over 30,000 clones, with 89% as singletons. The sample was CD4+ or CD8+ T cells sorted from blood, taken in a trial of the OX40 agonist ivuxolimab. Receptor source: an adult with an advanced solid tumor such as melanoma, head and neck, liver or kidney cancer. The conserved cysteine and the conserved F or W are not part of the CDR3 here. The D gene is left open where the match is weak.

v_call	d_call	j_call	cdr3_aa
TRBV5-6	.	TRBJ1-2	ASSLVGGGGYT
TRBV10-2	.	TRBJ2-7	ASSSEGGYEQY
TRBV10-3	TRBD1	TRBJ2-7	AISTGTGILRSSYEQY
TRBV18	.	TRBJ1-4	ASSPDGLNEKLF
TRBV5-1	TRBD1	TRBJ2-7	ASSLGDREGEQY
TRBV6-6	.	TRBJ1-5	ASRSTGMRATQPQH
TRBV11-3	.	TRBJ2-2	ASSLGMGQATGELF
TRBV11-2	.	TRBJ1-1	ASSLEEVTEAF
TRBV5-1	.	TRBJ1-2	ASSLYYSRDGYT
TRBV27	TRBD2	TRBJ2-7	ASSLTSGGQQY
TRBV7-7	TRBD2	TRBJ2-2	ASSSRTSGVTGELF
TRBV5-1	TRBD1	TRBJ2-1	ASSFQTGGTYNEQF
TRBV7-2	.	TRBJ1-1	ASSLDGFAEAF
TRBV23-1	.	TRBJ1-3	ASSQSPRGGSFNTIY
TRBV2	TRBD2	TRBJ2-1	ASRTAGGTGYNEQF
TRBV9	.	TRBJ2-6	ASSGFSGANVLT
TRBV11-2	TRBD2	TRBJ2-7	ASSLSGKPYEQY
TRBV5-1	.	TRBJ1-2	ASSRQGPNYGYT
TRBV19	TRBD1	TRBJ1-1	ASSILRTGMNTEAF
TRBV19	.	TRBJ1-3	ASSIGTGNTIY
TRBV7-9	TRBD1	TRBJ2-7	ASSLYRGLSTYEQY
TRBV18	.	TRBJ1-6	ASSQNQDIASPLH
TRBV5-6	.	TRBJ1-2	ASSLVRAQGVHGYT
TRBV12-5	TRBD2	TRBJ2-7	ASGLSSGGPIRQY
TRBV5-6	TRBD1	TRBJ2-5	ASSTRTGTETQY
TRBV19	.	TRBJ1-6	ASRTGPRVSNSPLH
TRBV7-3	.	TRBJ2-5	ASSLISGTIETQY
TRBV30	.	TRBJ1-1	AWAGGITEAF
TRBV7-6	.	TRBJ2-1	ASSRESGARNEQF
TRBV18	TRBD1	TRBJ1-1	ASSPAGTGNTEAF
TRBV5-1	.	TRBJ2-1	ASSLFGESAYNEQF
TRBV2	TRBD2	TRBJ2-5	ASSEKVAGSGTQY
TRBV7-2	TRBD2	TRBJ2-5	ASSLAGGSALTTQY
TRBV5-1	.	TRBJ1-3	ASSSRTGSSGNTIY
TRBV28	.	TRBJ1-1	ASSSYRITEAF
TRBV5-1	.	TRBJ2-2	ASSLGASKNTGELF
TRBV28	.	TRBJ1-2	ASSGPEYSGHYGYT
TRBV5-6	TRBD2	TRBJ2-7	ASSSVTGTSGPSYEQY
TRBV6-6	.	TRBJ1-2	ASSRDGYGYT
TRBV7-3	TRBD1	TRBJ2-3	ASSLSGQGPDTQY
TRBV28	TRBD1	TRBJ1-1	ASIRQGTGTEAF
TRBV6-1	TRBD2	TRBJ2-7	ASIPSGRAVEQY
TRBV5-1	.	TRBJ1-2	ASSTGTANYGYT
TRBV9	TRBD1	TRBJ1-2	ASSNTGTGNYGYT
TRBV29-1	TRBD2	TRBJ2-1	SVSGGLGRATYNEQF